These 4 T cell receptor beta chains were all obtained from the same sample, sequenced in a study of Ad26.COV2.S vaccination and SARS-CoV-2 variants. Noted treatment: some 20 received Ad26.COV2.S at low or high dose, single or two shots; 5 received placebo; per-sample allocation not given. Sampling happened 63 days after the first vaccine or placebo injection. The table came from immunoSEQ multiplex PCR; TCRdb's copy has only in-frame clones and leaves some out. This table has hundreds of thousands of clones, over 75% appearing once. The source was peripheral blood, collected in a trial of Ad26.COV2.S vaccine versus placebo. These receptors all come from a person aged 18-65 years who received the Ad26.COV2.S COVID-19 vaccine or a placebo.

This clone has just a few counts. This chain uses TRBV25-1 with TRBJ2-7, with a tentative D call TRBD1 (6 bases). V was pared by 9 bases and J by 0 bases, with 12 bases between. The germline V gene has CDR1 MGHDK and CDR2 SYGVNS. The CDR3 is made up of 13 amino acids. CDR3 in amino acids: CASDRPSSYEQYF. DNA for the CDR3: TGTGCCAGTGACAGGCCGAGCTCCTACGAGCAGTACTTC.

The rearrangement links TRBV28 to TRBJ2-3; D call uncertain. The CDR3 consists of 14 residues. V was clipped by 4 bases and J by 4 bases, with 12 bases between them. Germline V gene lookup returns CDR1 MDHEN and CDR2 SYDVKM. CDR3 DNA sequence: TGTGCCAGCAGTTCCTCTTGGCGCCCAGATACGCAGTATTTT. Amino acids: CASSSSWRPDTQYF.

The chain has TRBV14 and TRBJ2-2, with D possibly being TRBD1 (5 bases). Germline CDR1 and CDR2: SGHDN and FVKESK. Trimming removed 6 bases at V and 4 bases at J, with 21 bases between. The CDR3 runs to 17 residues. In DNA form, the CDR3 reads TGTGCCAGCAGTAACCTACGGCAGGGAACGGGCACCGGGGAGCTGTTTTTT. Translated: CASSNLRQGTGTGELFF.

This chain links TRBV5-1 with TRBJ1-2; no definite D call. The length of the CDR3 is 15 residues. Trimming stripped 0 bases from V and 2 bases from J, with 11 bases between. Germline values: CDR1 SGHRS, CDR2 YFSETQ. The CDR3 DNA reads TGCGCCAGCAGCTTGGGTGCAGGTTCAAACTATGGCTACACCTTC. It codes for CASSLGAGSNYGYTF.